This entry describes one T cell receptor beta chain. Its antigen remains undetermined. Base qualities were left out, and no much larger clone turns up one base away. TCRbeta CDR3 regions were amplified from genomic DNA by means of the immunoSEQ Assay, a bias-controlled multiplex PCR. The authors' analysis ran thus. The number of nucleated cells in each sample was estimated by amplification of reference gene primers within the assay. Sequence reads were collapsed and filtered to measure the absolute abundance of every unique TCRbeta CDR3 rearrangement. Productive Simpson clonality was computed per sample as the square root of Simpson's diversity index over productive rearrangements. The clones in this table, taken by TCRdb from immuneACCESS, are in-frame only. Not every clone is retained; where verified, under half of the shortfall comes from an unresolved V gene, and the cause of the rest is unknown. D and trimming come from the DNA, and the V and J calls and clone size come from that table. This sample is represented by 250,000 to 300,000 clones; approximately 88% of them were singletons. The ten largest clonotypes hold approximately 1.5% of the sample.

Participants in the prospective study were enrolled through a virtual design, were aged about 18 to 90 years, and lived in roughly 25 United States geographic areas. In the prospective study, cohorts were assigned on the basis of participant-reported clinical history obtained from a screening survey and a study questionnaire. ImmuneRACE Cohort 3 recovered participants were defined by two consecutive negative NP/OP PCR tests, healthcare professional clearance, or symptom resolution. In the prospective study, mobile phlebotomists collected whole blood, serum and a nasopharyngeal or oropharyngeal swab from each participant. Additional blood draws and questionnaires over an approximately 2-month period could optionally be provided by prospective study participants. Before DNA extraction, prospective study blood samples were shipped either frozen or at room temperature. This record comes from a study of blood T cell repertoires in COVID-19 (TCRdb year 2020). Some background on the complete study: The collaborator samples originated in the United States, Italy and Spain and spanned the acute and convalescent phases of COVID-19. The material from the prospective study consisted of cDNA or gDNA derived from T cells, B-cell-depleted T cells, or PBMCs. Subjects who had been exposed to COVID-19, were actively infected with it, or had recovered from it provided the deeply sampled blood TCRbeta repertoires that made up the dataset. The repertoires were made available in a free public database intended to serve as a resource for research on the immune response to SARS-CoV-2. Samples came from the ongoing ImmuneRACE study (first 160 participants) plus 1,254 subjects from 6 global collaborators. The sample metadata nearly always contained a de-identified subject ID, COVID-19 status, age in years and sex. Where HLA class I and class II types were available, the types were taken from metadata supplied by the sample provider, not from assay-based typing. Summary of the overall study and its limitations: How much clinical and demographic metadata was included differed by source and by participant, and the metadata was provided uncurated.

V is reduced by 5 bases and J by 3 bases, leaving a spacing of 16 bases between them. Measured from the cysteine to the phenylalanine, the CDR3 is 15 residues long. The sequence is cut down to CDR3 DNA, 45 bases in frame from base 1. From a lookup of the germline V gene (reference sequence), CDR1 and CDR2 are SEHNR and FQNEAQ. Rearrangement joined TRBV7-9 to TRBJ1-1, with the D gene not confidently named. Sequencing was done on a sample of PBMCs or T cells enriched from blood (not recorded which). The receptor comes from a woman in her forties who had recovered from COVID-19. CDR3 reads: CASSPPGGWDTEAFF. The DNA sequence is TGTGCCAGCAGCCCCCCGGGAGGGTGGGACACTGAAGCTTTCTTT. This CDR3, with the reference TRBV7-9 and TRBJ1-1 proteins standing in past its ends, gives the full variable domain DTGVSQNPRHKITKRGQNVTFRCDPISEHNRLYWYRQTLGQGPEFLTYFQNEAQLEKSRLLSDRFSAERPKGSFSTLEIQRTEQGDSAMYLCASSPPGGWDTEAFFGQGTRLTVV.